This is a list of T cell receptor beta chains from one sample in a study of graft-versus-host responses after intestinal transplantation. Antigens for these TCRs are unknown. The protocol was immunoSEQ multiplex PCR, while the TCRdb copy is restricted to in-frame clones and leaves out a portion. Of about 47,000 clones in the sample, roughly 95% are singletons; the top ten hold under 0.25%. This specimen consisted of unstimulated CD8+ T cells sorted from spleen or lymph node cells, obtained before transplant. The origin of the receptors is a human donor who was the organ donor for an intestinal transplant. Each CDR3 is given with its conserved first and last residue.

v_gene	j_gene	CDR3aa
TRBV6-5	TRBJ1-1	CASSYDRSEGAEAFF
TRBV19	TRBJ1-5	CASSIEGQPQHF
TRBV9	TRBJ1-1	CASSTGGDTEAFF
TRBV27	TRBJ2-7	CASSKQGTGYEQYF
TRBV11-2	TRBJ2-2	CASSPKGGLSAGELFF
TRBV11-2	TRBJ2-7	CASSLDGGQYTYEQYF
TRBV5-1	TRBJ2-5	CASSLILAGRVKETQYF
TRBV7-2	TRBJ2-2	CASTRANTGELFF
TRBV4-3	TRBJ2-5	CASSQEDGGGETQYF
TRBV18	TRBJ1-6	CASSLTGGQASSSYNSPLHF
TRBV28	TRBJ1-1	CASTDRGSNTEAFF
TRBV10-1	TRBJ2-3	CASSEYLAGGTDTQYF
TRBV5-1	TRBJ2-1	CASSLGTGVAHEQFF
TRBV27	TRBJ1-5	CASRQGINQPQHF